These 13 T cell receptor beta chains share one sample of origin, sequenced in a study of blood T cell repertoires in COVID-19. Produced via immunoSEQ multiplex PCR; TCRdb's table is partial and in-frame only. This sample has about 170,000 clones, with about 88% found just once. The sequencing sample was made of peripheral blood. Source of these receptors: a woman older than 75 with COVID-19, enrolled during active disease.

The chain carries TRBV28 and TRBJ1-2; TRBD1 might be the D (6 bases). CDR3 length: 11 amino acids. Germline assignment: CDR1 MDHEN and CDR2 SYDVKM. The germline V and J ends were trimmed by 10 bases and 8 bases, with 14 bases remaining between them. This CDR3 reads CATGGAPGYTF. The DNA of the CDR3 is TGTGCCACCGGGGGGGCGCCAGGCTACACCTTC.

This clone is a singleton in its sample. The chain uses TRBV3-1 (or the pseudogene TRBV3-2) and TRBJ1-2; D is uncertain. Looked up from germline, CDR1 is LGHDT and CDR2 is YNNKEL (reference sequence). V shed 2 bases and J shed 5 bases, with 12 bases lying between them. This CDR3 region has 14 residues. CDR3 sequence (DNA): TGTGCCAGCAGCCAATCCCGGGAGGGATATGGCTACACCTTC. This translates into CASSQSREGYGYTF.

V is TRBV3-1 (or the pseudogene TRBV3-2) and J is TRBJ2-1, with a possible D match to TRBD1 (5 bases). Trimming removed 4 bases at V and 5 bases at J, with 12 bases between. The CDR3 runs to 14 residues. Germline assignment: CDR1 LGHDT and CDR2 YNNKEL (reference sequence). The chain's CDR3 is CASSPSGQDNEQFF. CDR3 DNA sequence: TGTGCCAGCAGCCCCTCTGGACAAGACAATGAGCAGTTCTTC.

This chain uses TRBV5-1 with TRBJ2-2; TRBD1 aligns across 10 bases. After removal of 0 bases from V and 6 bases from J, the junction contained 5 bases not matched to a gene. Germline CDR1 SGHRS, CDR2 YFSETQ. This CDR3 comprises 16 residues. CDR3 in DNA: TGCGCCAGCAGCTTGGAGACAGGGGGCAAATCCGGGGAGCTGTTTTTT. This translates into CASSLETGGKSGELFF. Complete variable domain (other parts from reference TRBV5-1 and TRBJ2-2): KAGVTQTPRYLIKTRGQQVTLSCSPISGHRSVSWYQQTPGQGLQFLFEYFSETQRNKGNFPGRFSGRQFSNSRSEMNVSTLELGDSALYLCASSLETGGKSGELFFGEGSRLTVL.

The V call is TRBV19, the J call TRBJ2-1; 14 bases align to TRBD2. This CDR3 has 19 amino acids. Trimming took 5 bases from V and 4 from J; bases not matched to a gene: 13. The V gene's germline CDR1 is LNHDA and CDR2 SQIVND (reference sequence). The CDR3 sequence is CASSSRTSGRLAPYNEQFF. DNA for the CDR3: TGTGCCAGTAGTTCGAGGACTAGCGGGAGGCTCGCACCGTACAATGAGCAGTTCTTC.

V gene TRBV12-3 or TRBV12-4 combines with J gene TRBJ2-7; 7 bases are a match to TRBD2. This CDR3 is built from 13 residues. V lost 2 bases and J lost 2; bases outside the gene matches: 0. CDR3 region: CASSLRGAYEQYF. The CDR3 DNA sequence: TGTGCCAGCAGTTTACGGGGGGCCTACGAGCAGTACTTC.

CDR3 region: CASSSSGNEQFF. The CDR3 DNA reads TGTGCCAGCAGCTCCAGCGGGAATGAGCAGTTCTTC. J is TRBJ2-1 and V is TRBV7-3; weak D call: TRBD2 (6 bases). Trimming cost V 4 bases and J 7 bases, with 8 bases left between them. The CDR3 contains 12 residues. CDR1 is SGHTA, CDR2 FQGTGA, per germline.

J is TRBJ2-1 and V is TRBV3-1 (or the pseudogene TRBV3-2); 8 bases fit TRBD2. The CDR3 consists of 16 residues. Losses at the gene ends were 1 base for V and 7 bases for J; bases not matched to a gene: 9. Per germline, CDR1 LGHDT and CDR2 YNNKEL (reference sequence). For the CDR3, the DNA is TGTGCCAGCAGCCAAGTTACGGGGGGGACGACGAATGAGCAGTTCTTC. Translation: CASSQVTGGTTNEQFF.

The V and J genes are TRBV19 and TRBJ2-7, with TRBD2 identical over 9 bases. The CDR3 length is 14 residues. Germline-derived CDR1 and CDR2 are LNHDA and SQIVND (reference sequence). Trimming took 3 bases from V and 4 from J; bases not matched to a gene: 4. The DNA of the CDR3 is TGTGCCAGTAGTATGGTGGGACTAGCTTACGAGCAGTACTTC. Translated: CASSMVGLAYEQYF.

This clone was picked up a small number of times. The chain joins TRBV19 to TRBJ1-2, with 7 bases lining up with TRBD1. This CDR3 is built from 16 residues. Germline V lookup: CDR1 LNHDA, CDR2 SQIVND (reference sequence). Unmatched junction bases numbered 11, after V lost 5 bases and J lost 2 bases. The CDR3: CASSVAGGFLNYGYTF. The CDR3 bases are TGTGCCAGTAGTGTCGCAGGGGGTTTCTTAAACTATGGCTACACCTTC.

The chain joins TRBV28 to TRBJ2-2, with D tentatively TRBD1 (6 bases). This CDR3 region has 15 residues. Trimming took off 3 bases at V and 2 bases at J, with 10 bases between the two ends. Germline CDR1 and CDR2: MDHEN and SYDVKM. The CDR3 protein is CASSFPGHNTGELFF. CDR3 DNA sequence: TGTGCCAGCAGTTTCCCGGGACATAACACCGGGGAGCTGTTTTTT.

The rearrangement links TRBV19 to TRBJ1-6; a possible D gene is TRBD1 (6 bases). The CDR3 is made up of 13 amino acids. From germline, CDR1 is LNHDA and CDR2 SQIVND (reference sequence). The V end was cut by 5 bases, the J end by 10 bases, with 12 bases between. The CDR3, as DNA: TGTGCCAGTAGTCCACCAGGGGACTCACCCCTCCACTTT. This encodes CASSPPGDSPLHF.

J is TRBJ1-2 and V is TRBV28; no firm D call. The germline V and J ends were trimmed by 5 bases and 3 bases, with 10 bases remaining between them. Germline V gene data show CDR1 as MDHEN and CDR2 as SYDVKM. The length of the CDR3 is 13 residues. The CDR3 sequence: CASSLADYYGYTF. The CDR3, as DNA: TGTGCCAGCAGTCTTGCAGATTACTATGGCTACACCTTC.